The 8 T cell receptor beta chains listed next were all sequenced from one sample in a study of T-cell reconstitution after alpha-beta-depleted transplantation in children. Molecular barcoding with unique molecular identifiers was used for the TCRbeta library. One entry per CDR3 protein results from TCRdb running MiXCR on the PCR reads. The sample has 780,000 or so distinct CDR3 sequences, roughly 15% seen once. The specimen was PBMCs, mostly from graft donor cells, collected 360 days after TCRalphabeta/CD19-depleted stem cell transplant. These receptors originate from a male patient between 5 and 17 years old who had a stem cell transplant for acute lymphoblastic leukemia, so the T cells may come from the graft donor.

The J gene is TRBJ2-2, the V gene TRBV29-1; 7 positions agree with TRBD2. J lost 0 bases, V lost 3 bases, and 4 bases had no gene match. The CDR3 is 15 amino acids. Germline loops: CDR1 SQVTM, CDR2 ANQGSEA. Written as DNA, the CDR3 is TGCAGCGTTGAGACGGGACTATCGAACACCGGGGAGCTGTTTTTT. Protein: CSVETGLSNTGELFF.

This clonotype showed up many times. The CDR3 bases are TGTGCCAGCAGCCAAGATCGAGAGACCCAGTACTTC. Its translation: CASSQDRETQYF. This chain uses TRBV3-1 with TRBJ2-5; D call uncertain. V was clipped by 0 bases and J by 4 bases, with 3 bases between them. Germline V gene sequence: CDR1 LGHDT, CDR2 YNNKEL (reference sequence). The CDR3 totals 12 residues.

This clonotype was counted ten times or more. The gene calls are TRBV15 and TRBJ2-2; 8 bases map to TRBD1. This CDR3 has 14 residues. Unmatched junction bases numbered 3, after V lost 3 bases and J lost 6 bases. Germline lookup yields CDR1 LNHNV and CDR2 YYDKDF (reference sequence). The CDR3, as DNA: TGTGCCACCAGCAGGGACAGGGTCTCCGGGGAGCTGTTTTTT. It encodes CATSRDRVSGELFF.

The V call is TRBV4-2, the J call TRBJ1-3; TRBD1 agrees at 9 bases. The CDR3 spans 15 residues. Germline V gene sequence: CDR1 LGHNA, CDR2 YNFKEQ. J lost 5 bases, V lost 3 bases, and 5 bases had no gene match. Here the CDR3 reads CASSQGDRVRNTIYF. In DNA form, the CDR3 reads TGTGCCAGCAGCCAGGGGGACAGGGTTAGAAACACCATATATTTT.

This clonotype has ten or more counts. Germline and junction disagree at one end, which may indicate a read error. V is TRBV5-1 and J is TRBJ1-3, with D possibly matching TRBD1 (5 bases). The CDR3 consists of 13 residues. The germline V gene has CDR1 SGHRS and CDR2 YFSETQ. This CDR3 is CASSPGHSPRCHF. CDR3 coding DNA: TGCGCCAGCAGCCCCGGACATTCCCCCCGGTGCCATTTT.

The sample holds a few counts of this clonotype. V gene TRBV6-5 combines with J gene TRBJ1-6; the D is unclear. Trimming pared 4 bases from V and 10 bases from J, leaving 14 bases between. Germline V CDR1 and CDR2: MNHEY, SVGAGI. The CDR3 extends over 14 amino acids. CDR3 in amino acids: CASSSDLADSPLHF. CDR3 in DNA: TGTGCCAGCAGTTCTGACCTGGCCGACTCACCCCTCCACTTT.

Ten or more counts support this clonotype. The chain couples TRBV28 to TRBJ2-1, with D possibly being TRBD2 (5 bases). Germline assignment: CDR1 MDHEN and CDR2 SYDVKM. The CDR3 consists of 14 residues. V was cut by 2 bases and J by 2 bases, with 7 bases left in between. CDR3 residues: CASSLRGTYNEQFF. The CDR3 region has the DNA TGTGCCAGCAGTTTACGGGGAACCTACAATGAGCAGTTCTTC.

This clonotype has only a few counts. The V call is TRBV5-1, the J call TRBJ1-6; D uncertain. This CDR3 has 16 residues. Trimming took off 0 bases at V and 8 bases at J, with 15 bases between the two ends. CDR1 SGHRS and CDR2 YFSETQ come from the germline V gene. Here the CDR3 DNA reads TGCGCCAGCAGCTTGGCCGGCAGCGCAACGTATTCACCCCTCCACTTT. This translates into CASSLAGSATYSPLHF.